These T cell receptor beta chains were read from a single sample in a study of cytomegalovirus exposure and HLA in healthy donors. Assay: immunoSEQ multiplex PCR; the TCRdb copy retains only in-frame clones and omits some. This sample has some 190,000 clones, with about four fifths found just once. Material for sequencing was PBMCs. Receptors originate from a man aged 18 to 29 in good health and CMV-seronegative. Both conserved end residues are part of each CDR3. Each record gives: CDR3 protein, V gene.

CASSIGRGNGYTF,TRBV19
CASHDPGQIPYEQYF,TRBV10-1
CSSSRAPPGVNTIYF,TRBV7-9
CASSMEPGQYYSPLHF,TRBV19
CASSPEETQYF,TRBV18
CASSYLRTRSYEQYF,TRBV6-6
CASSIGRARNSPLHF,TRBV19
CASSQKDRAGDGWNYGYTF,TRBV4-3
CASSVTGTGAIEQYF,TRBV5-1
CASSASTGGNEQFF,TRBV7-2
CASSLRTNEKLFF,TRBV5-1
CASSQEYGYEQYF,TRBV4-1
CASSPALQGQMNTEAFF,TRBV18
CASSFYFPYNNEQFF,TRBV7-2
CASSKAGTSGSQYF,TRBV27
CASSDAGQINTEAFF,TRBV6-1
CASSARGRGYTF,TRBV2
CASSLFGSVTSGETQYF,TRBV27
CASSQGGQVNSPLHF,TRBV4-2
CASSLNGGRATDTQYF,TRBV5-1
CASSEGGGPTGELFF,TRBV5-6
CASSLSESRRSYNEQFF,TRBV4-1
CSVGNSGIVDEQFF,TRBV29-1
CASGFASVLWDRGGNEQFF,TRBV12-5
CASRVYKTEAFF,TRBV6-1
CASSHEGYEQYF,TRBV2
CASSLAVLTGGSQPQHF,TRBV7-2
CASSLVSGKTGELFF,TRBV5-4
CASSQDGGSRTDTQYF,TRBV4-3
CASSPEGTYSYEQYF,TRBV9
CATSRGTQETQYF,TRBV15
CASSPRQDSPPQHF,TRBV28
CASSQEAIRARGGYTF,TRBV7-9
CASSLGGGIGSEQFF,TRBV7-7
CASRTGPNTGELFF,TRBV7-2
CASSSGRALGETQYF,TRBV2
CASSQEGGDGEKLFF,TRBV4-3
CASSGGLAGGSSYNEQFF,TRBV13
CASSYGTGTYEQYF,TRBV6-5
CASRTGQNTGELFF,TRBV2
CASSYSARMVHEQYF,TRBV6-5
CASRPGQTYNEQFF,TRBV7-2
CASSSWTGGSYEQYF,TRBV28
CASSSVGGLATDTQYF,TRBV5-1
CAWSMTRDEQYF,TRBV30
CASSSTGQSNQPQHF,TRBV28
CASSYQRDYGYTF,TRBV6-5
CASSIGSDRYNEQFF,TRBV19
CASSRRGGQGEQFF,TRBV10-1
CASFALTGELFF,TRBV27
CASSSGTVETQYF,TRBV25-1